These 3 T cell receptor beta chains came from one sample sequenced in a study of blood T cell repertoires in COVID-19. The method was immunoSEQ multiplex PCR; TCRdb's version includes in-frame clones alone and lacks a portion of them. This table holds over 150,000 clones, roughly 87% found once. The specimen was PBMCs or T cells enriched from blood (not recorded which). The receptors derive from a woman in her 50s who had recovered from COVID-19.

On this clone itself: Sequence at one end of the junction differs from germline and may be a read error. This chain joins TRBV5-1 and TRBJ2-1; D perhaps matches TRBD2 (5 bases). The germline V gene encodes CDR1 SGHRS and CDR2 YFSETQ. CDR3 size: 13 residues. The CDR3 is CASHPHDYYEQFF. CDR3 sequence (DNA): TGCGCCAGCCACCCCCATGACTACTATGAGCAGTTCTTC.

This clone was seen a handful of times. V is TRBV5-5 and J is TRBJ2-7, with TRBD1 matching over 7 bases. V was pared by 4 bases and J by 2 bases, with 6 bases of the junction left unmatched. The germline V gene has CDR1 SGHKS and CDR2 YYEKEE (reference sequence). This CDR3 has 14 amino acids. The CDR3 reads CASSLWDSPYEQYF. In nucleotides, the CDR3 is TGTGCCAGCAGCCTGTGGGACAGCCCCTACGAGCAGTACTTC.

CDR3 loop: CATSSTSGSRNEQFF. The DNA for the CDR3 is TGTGCCACCAGCTCAACTAGCGGGAGCCGTAATGAGCAGTTCTTC. The V and J genes are TRBV24-1 and TRBJ2-1; TRBD2 aligns across 11 bases. The CDR3 is 15 residues long. The V and J ends lost 7 bases and 7 bases, in that order; junction bases with no gene match: 8. In germline, CDR1 is KGHDR, CDR2 SFDVKD.